The entry that follows covers one TCR beta chain sequence. In the authors' methods: Reference gene primer amplification in the assay estimated nucleated cell counts. TCRdb keeps only in-frame clones here, not all; method: immunoSEQ multiplex PCR. For V, J and clone size, that table is used; D and trimming come from the DNA. The repertoire consists of approximately 260,000 clones, with about nine tenths occurring once and the leading ten covering around 2%. This sample is drawn from a study of blood T cell repertoires in COVID-19. Overall study context: Acute-phase and convalescent COVID-19 samples originated in the United States, Italy and Spain. PBMCs, B-cell-depleted T cells, or T cells were the source of the cDNA or gDNA that made up the material.

In germline, CDR1 is SEHNR, CDR2 FQNEAQ (reference sequence). The CDR3 is 17 amino acids. Trimming took 5 bases from V and 7 from J, leaving 26 bases between them. The source material was peripheral blood. This receptor was taken from a man aged 45-65 years with acute or convalescent COVID-19. This chain uses TRBV7-9 with TRBJ2-5; a possible D gene is TRBD2 (7 bases). This chain's CDR3 is CASSPIHPRGPLRTQYF. The CDR3 nucleotides read TGTGCCAGCAGCCCTATACATCCGCGGGGGCCCCTCCGGACCCAGTACTTC.